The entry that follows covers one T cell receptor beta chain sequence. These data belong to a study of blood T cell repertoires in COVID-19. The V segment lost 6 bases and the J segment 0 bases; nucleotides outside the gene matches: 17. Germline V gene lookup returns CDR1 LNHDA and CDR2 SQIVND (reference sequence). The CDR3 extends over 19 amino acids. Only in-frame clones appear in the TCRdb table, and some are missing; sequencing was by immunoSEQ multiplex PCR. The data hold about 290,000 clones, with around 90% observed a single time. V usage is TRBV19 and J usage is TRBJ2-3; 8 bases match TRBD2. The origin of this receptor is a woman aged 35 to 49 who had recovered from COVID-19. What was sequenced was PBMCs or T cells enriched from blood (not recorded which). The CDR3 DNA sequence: TGTGCCAGTAGCACTGAGACTAGCGATAGATTATCTAGCACAGATACGCAGTATTTT. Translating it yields CASSTETSDRLSSTDTQYF.